This T cell receptor beta chain was captured in a study of blood T cell repertoires in COVID-19. Study at large: Samples taken during acute and convalescent COVID-19 were collected in the United States, Italy and Spain. Sources were T cells, B-cell-depleted T cells, or PBMCs; the material itself was cDNA or gDNA.

In the study's own analysis: From reference gene primer amplification, estimates of nucleated cell counts were derived. Assay: immunoSEQ multiplex PCR; the TCRdb copy retains only in-frame clones and omits some. D and trimming were read from the DNA, whereas the V and J calls and clone size are those reported in that table. Here the sample spans under 20,000 clones, 80% to 90% being singletons. CDR3 size: 14 residues. CDR1 and CDR2 (germline): SGHRS, YFSETQ. With 4 bases clipped from V and 2 bases from J, the junction kept 5 bases outside the gene matches. The V gene is TRBV5-1, the J gene TRBJ2-5; 7 bases map to TRBD1. The TCR comes from a human donor with active COVID-19. The donor label of this sample is uncertain. Material: peripheral blood. For the CDR3, the DNA is TGCGCCAGCAGCCAAGGACAGGAGCAAGAGACCCAGTACTTC. Translated, it gives CASSQGQEQETQYF. Full variable domain (outside the CDR3, taken from reference TRBV5-1 and TRBJ2-5): KAGVTQTPRYLIKTRGQQVTLSCSPISGHRSVSWYQQTPGQGLQFLFEYFSETQRNKGNFPGRFSGRQFSNSRSEMNVSTLELGDSALYLCASSQGQEQETQYFGPGTRLLVL.